The next 12 T cell receptor beta chains were all read from a single sample in a study of blood T cells in healthy people across ages. Through a sample-barcoded 5' primer and a J-beta primer mix, a second PCR was run for 7 to 11 cycles. TCRdb reanalysed the 5' RACE reads using MiXCR and keeps one entry per CDR3 protein. This table has 870,000 or so distinct CDR3 sequences, around 30% appearing once. The source material was blood. Source of these receptors: a woman older than 75 in good health.

In this sample, this clonotype turned up many times. The chain links TRBV5-1 to TRBJ2-5; 7 bases are shared with TRBD1. This CDR3 contains 15 residues. The germline V gene encodes CDR1 SGHRS and CDR2 YFSETQ. The V and J ends lost 0 bases and 2 bases, in that order; junction bases with no gene match: 4. This CDR3 is CASSLAPGQQETQYF. CDR3 bases: TGCGCCAGCAGCTTGGCACCGGGACAGCAAGAGACCCAGTACTTC. Full variable domain (remainder filled in from reference TRBV5-1 and TRBJ2-5): KAGVTQTPRYLIKTRGQQVTLSCSPISGHRSVSWYQQTPGQGLQFLFEYFSETQRNKGNFPGRFSGRQFSNSRSEMNVSTLELGDSALYLCASSLAPGQQETQYFGPGTRLLVL.

This clonotype was recorded many times. The chain is built from TRBV6-2 or TRBV6-3 and TRBJ2-3; 7 nucleotides match TRBD2. Germline V gene data show CDR1 as MNHEY and CDR2 as SVGEGT. The CDR3 totals 12 residues. After removal of 2 bases from V and 8 bases from J, the junction contained 1 base not matched to a gene. CDR3 bases: TGTGCCAGCAGTTACCCGGGGGGTACGCAGTATTTT. Amino acids: CASSYPGGTQYF.

This clonotype was recorded a few times. The rearrangement uses TRBV5-1 and TRBJ1-1; no reliable D call. Trimming shortened V by 0 bases and J by 1 base, and 7 bases separated the two germline ends. The germline gives CDR1 SGHRS, CDR2 YFSETQ. The CDR3 is 14 amino acids. DNA for the CDR3: TGCGCCAGCAGCTTGGGGACGACGAACACTGAAGCTTTCTTT. Amino acid sequence: CASSLGTTNTEAFF.

This clonotype occurred a few times. V gene TRBV27 combines with J gene TRBJ2-3; unclear D gene. Germline values: CDR1 MNHEY, CDR2 SMNVEV (reference sequence). V lost 0 bases and J lost 5, with 6 bases in between. The CDR3 loop spans 13 amino acids. The CDR3 protein is CASSLSWEDTQYF. The DNA of the CDR3 is TGTGCCAGCAGTTTATCGTGGGAAGATACGCAGTATTTT.

The V and J genes are TRBV14 and TRBJ2-1, with 10 bases identical to TRBD2. The V gene's germline CDR1 is SGHDN and CDR2 FVKESK. Losses at the gene ends were 2 bases for V and 3 bases for J; bases not matched to a gene: 4. There are 16 residues in the CDR3. The chain's CDR3 is CASSQFASGGYNEQFF. The CDR3 DNA is TGTGCCAGCAGCCAATTCGCTAGCGGGGGCTACAATGAGCAGTTCTTC.

This clonotype was seen repeatedly, ten times or more. The chain employs TRBV6-2 or TRBV6-3 and TRBJ2-3, with D tentatively TRBD1 (6 bases). Between the trimmed V and J ends, which lost 7 bases and 4 bases, there was a span of 15 bases. CDR3 length: 14 amino acids. Looked up from germline, CDR1 is MNHEY and CDR2 is SVGEGT. For the CDR3, the DNA is TGTGCCAGCAAAGGGGGACCCGTCTCAGATACGCAGTATTTT. Encoded protein: CASKGGPVSDTQYF.

Concerning this clonotype: A much larger clone lies one base from this, so it may be a read error. J is TRBJ2-5 and V is TRBV10-3, with 11 bases that match TRBD1. Germline assignment: CDR1 ENHRY and CDR2 SYGVKD. The CDR3 totals 14 residues. Trimming at V came to 6 bases and at J to 11 bases, leaving 11 bases not matched to a gene. The CDR3: CAISPGQGVHEQYF. In DNA form, the CDR3 reads TGTGCCATCAGCCCGGGACAGGGGGTTCATGAGCAGTACTTC.

The rearrangement links TRBV20-1 to TRBJ1-2; D remains unclear. Trimming left V 3 bases short and J 5 bases short, with 19 bases between. CDR1 and CDR2 (germline): DFQATT, SNEGSKA (reference sequence). The CDR3 loop spans 15 amino acids. Written as DNA, the CDR3 is TGCAGTGCTAGTCCGGACGAAGCGTGGCCTTATGGCTACACCTTC. This codes for CSASPDEAWPYGYTF.

This clonotype has only one observation. No conserved phenylalanine or tryptophan ends this CDR3, so it is likely a read error. The chain employs TRBV7-2 and TRBJ1-5; D not resolved. The CDR3 has 13 residues. Trimming pared 1 base from V and 4 bases from J, leaving 5 bases between. Per the germline V gene, CDR1 is SGHTA and CDR2 is FQGNSA. The DNA of the CDR3 is TGTGCCAGCAGCTTAGATCCGAATCAGCCCCAGCATGTT. It yields the protein CASSLDPNQPQHV.

This clonotype was observed many times. The CDR3 DNA is TGTGCCATCAGACGTCCCGGCGTAGGCTACGAGCAGTACTTC. Protein sequence: CAIRRPGVGYEQYF. This chain joins TRBV10-3 and TRBJ2-7; the D is unclear. Trimming shortened V by 6 bases and J by 3 bases, and 15 bases separated the two germline ends. Germline assignment: CDR1 ENHRY and CDR2 SYGVKD. The CDR3 covers 14 residues.

The chain carries TRBV11-2 and TRBJ1-4; 8 bases agree with TRBD1. Germline CDR1 reads SGHAT; CDR2 reads FQNNGV. V lost 5 bases, J lost 8 bases, and 7 bases stayed unmatched. The CDR3 is made up of 14 amino acids. CDR3 in amino acids: CASSLSQGAEKLFF. In DNA, the CDR3 is TGTGCCAGCAGCCTCTCCCAGGGGGCGGAAAAACTGTTTTTT.

The chain links TRBV6-5 to TRBJ1-5, with a weak D call TRBD1 (6 bases). Trimming left V 6 bases short and J 2 bases short, with 14 bases between. Germline CDR1 is MNHEY and CDR2 is SVGAGI. CDR3 length: 15 residues. The CDR3 region has the DNA TGTGCCAGCAGATCGGGGGGCGCGGGCAATCAGCCCCAGCATTTT. This gives the protein CASRSGGAGNQPQHF.